Sequencing of this T cell receptor (beta chain) was carried out in a study of tumor-infiltrating lymphocytes in primary liver carcinoma (dated by TCRdb to the late 2010s). Concerning the study at large: Of the five patients (three men and two women, aged 30 to 69 years), four had hepatocellular carcinoma and one had combined HCC and intrahepatic cholangiocarcinoma. The tumors of the five patients were staged as T1-T3 N0M0, with maximum diameters ranging from about 4 to 11 cm. A total of 35 specimens from 5 patients underwent TCRbeta repertoire sequencing, comprising 25 or so tumor regions, 5 adjacent noncancerous liver tissues and 5 peripheral blood samples. Agilent mRNA microarray profiling was performed on the approximately 25 tumor region samples to relate TCRbeta repertoire diversity to the local molecular phenotype. Roughly 3.5 to 8 million productive TCRbeta reads were obtained per sample, and no significant difference in read depth was found between tissue types. High reproducibility was observed for the technical replicate repertoires, with mean shared-clone rates approximately 0.9 and correlation coefficients above 0.98. TCRbeta repertoire sequencing, expression microarrays and whole-exome sequencing were combined in the study across five regions of each liver tumor, with adjacent normal tissue and blood also included.

Comment on this clonotype: Its antigen has not been determined. This may stem from a read error, because a much larger clone lies one nucleotide away.

Summary of the overall study and its limitations: Repertoire overlap was found to be higher between tumor regions (mean around 35%) than between tumor-adjacent (about 17%) or tumor-blood (about 14%) pairs, consistent with antigen-driven expansion. Compared with blood, tumors had a significantly larger share of the repertoire taken up by the top 250 clones (p = 0.039). Because sequencing covered only the TCR beta chain and unpaired alpha chains were not captured, true repertoire diversity is likely underestimated. The study included only five patients, and the authors note findings should be validated in a larger study. Only about 8-25% of top clones were found in all five regions of a tumor, suggesting spatial heterogeneity of tumor-infiltrating T cells. Bulk unsorted samples precluded comparing CD4+ and CD8+ T cell repertoires.

Including cysteine and phenylalanine, the CDR3 has 13 amino acids. The only DNA kept is the CDR3, 39 bases in frame from the first base. The germline V gene (reference sequence) specifies PRHDT as CDR1 and FYEKMQ as CDR2. Total RNA and DNA were co-extracted without cell sorting from approximately 20-30 mg of bulk tissue using the AllPrep DNA/RNA mini kit. Roughly five patients with histopathologically diagnosed primary liver carcinoma underwent surgical resection in China between November 2015 and March 2016. At the time of sampling, the patients were treatment-naive and had chronic HBV infection. Five spatially separated regions were sampled from each tumor: the superior, inferior, left-lateral and right-lateral poles, plus the tumor centre. More than 90% viable tumor cells were found by histology in every tumor sample. Fresh tumor and adjacent tissue pieces were bisected, with one half stored in RNAlater at -80 degrees C and the other half sent for histology.

TCRbeta-specific cDNA was reverse-transcribed from about 0.45 ug total RNA using a constant-region primer and ProtoScript II reverse transcriptase. Construction of the TCRbeta libraries relied on three nested rounds of multiplex PCR, following a slightly modified ARM-PCR procedure. Each of the first two PCR rounds ran for nine to eleven cycles and used multiplex TRBV1-TRBV30 forward primers together with a Cbeta reverse primer. Sample barcodes and Illumina adapters were added in a final 25-cycle PCR using Deep VentR polymerase. Before sequencing, amplicons of 200-500 bp were purified from gel using a QIAquick gel extraction kit. An Illumina HiSeq 2500 was used to sequence the TCRbeta amplicons, generating 250-bp paired-end reads. On the authors' methods: Quality trimming of reads was performed with Trimmomatic v0.33, and paired reads were merged with FLASH v1.2.11 so that full CDR3 sequences could be recovered. V, D and J germline segments were assigned to the rearranged TCRbeta sequences using MiGEC v1.2.1b. Clonotype statistics and Shannon-Wiener diversity indices were computed with VDJtools v1.0.0. To cut down on sampling bias, every analysis after diversity analysis relied on just the 250 most abundant clonotypes from each sample. TCRdb reran the public reads through fastp at Q25 and MiXCR, keeping productive beta chains. One record per CDR3 amino acid sequence lists the most common genes and DNA. These V and J calls are TCRdb output, not the study's own analysis. In all, the sample holds some 180,000 distinct CDR3 sequences, and 70% to 90% of those were seen once. The top ten constitute 15% to 20% of the sample.

This TCR was sampled from a man aged 35 to 55 with primary liver carcinoma and hepatitis B virus infection. Sequencing input: tumor tissue from primary liver carcinoma. The V gene is TRBV13 and the J gene is TRBJ2-7; no D segment can be confidently identified. The CDR3 protein: CVSTSPGLYEQYF. The nucleotide sequence reads TGTGTCAGCACGTCCCCCGGTCTCTACGAGCAGTACTTC.